In its sample, the clone carrying this TCR beta chain was seen many times. Germline V gene lookup returns CDR1 SGHTA and CDR2 FQGNSA. The CDR3 extends over 15 amino acids. V was cut by 1 base and J by 3 bases, with 10 bases left in between. The data were taken from a study of T-cell reconstitution after alpha-beta-depleted transplantation in children. The library targeted TCRbeta and was prepared with unique molecular identifiers. In TCRdb, the PCR reads were re-called with MiXCR into one record per CDR3 protein. In the table there are some 530,000 distinct CDR3 sequences, roughly an eighth of which are singletons.

This sequence was found in a human donor who donated a stem cell graft to a child with combined immunodeficiency. Sequencing was performed on PBMCs from the stem cell graft donor, taken from the stem cell graft. The chain joins TRBV7-2 to TRBJ2-1; maybe TRBD1 (6 bases). CDR3 sequence (DNA): TGTGCCAGCAGCTTAGTGTCGGACAGCTACAATGAGCAGTTCTTC. Translating gives CASSLVSDSYNEQFF. Variable domain in full (rest from reference TRBV7-2 and TRBJ2-1): GAGVSQSPSNKVTEKGKDVELRCDPISGHTALYWYRQSLGQGLEFLIYFQGNSAPDKSGLPSDRFSAERTGGSVSTLTIQRTQQEDSAVYLCASSLVSDSYNEQFFGPGTRLTVL.